The TCR beta chain under discussion was sequenced for a study of CD8 T cells in ankylosing spondylitis. Only one count was recorded for this clonotype. What it binds is not known. MiXCR, run by TCRdb on the 5' RACE reads, gives a single entry per CDR3 protein. The sample has some 200,000 distinct CDR3 sequences; more than 5.5% are singletons. Study-level points and caveats: Within matched ankylosing spondylitis synovial fluid, disease-linked clones were reportedly significantly enriched. Seemingly distinctive of ankylosing spondylitis blood was a TCR beta motif formed by eight highly homologous variants.

This TCR was recovered from a male donor with ankylosing spondylitis. Input material: blood, either unsorted or a sorted T cell fraction (not recorded which).

The CDR3 here is CASAGDNNEQFF. CDR3 nucleotide sequence: TGTGCCAGCGCGGGAGATAACAATGAGCAGTTCTTC. The J gene is TRBJ2-1, the V gene TRBV6-2 or TRBV6-3; 7 bases line up with TRBD2. V lost 8 bases, J lost 5 bases, and 3 bases stayed unmatched. Germline lookup yields CDR1 MNHEY and CDR2 SVGEGT. CDR3 size: 12 residues.